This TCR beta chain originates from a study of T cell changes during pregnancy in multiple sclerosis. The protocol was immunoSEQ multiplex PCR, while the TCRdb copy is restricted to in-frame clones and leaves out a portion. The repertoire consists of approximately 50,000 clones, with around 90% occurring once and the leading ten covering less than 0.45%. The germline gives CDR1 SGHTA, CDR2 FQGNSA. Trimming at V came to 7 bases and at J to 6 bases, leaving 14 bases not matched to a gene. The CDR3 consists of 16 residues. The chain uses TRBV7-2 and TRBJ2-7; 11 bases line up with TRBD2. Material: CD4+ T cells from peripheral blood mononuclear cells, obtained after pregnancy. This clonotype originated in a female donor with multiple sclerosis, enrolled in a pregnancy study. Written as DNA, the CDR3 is TGTGCCAGCACCCCCCAGAGGGGTCTAGCGGGAGGCGAGCAGTACTTC. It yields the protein CASTPQRGLAGGEQYF.